This TCR beta chain appears in the sequencing data of a study of cytomegalovirus exposure and HLA in healthy donors. This CDR3 contains 15 residues. Trimming cost V 7 bases and J 9 bases; bases outside gene matches: 11. The germline V gene has CDR1 MNHEY and CDR2 SVGAGI. Primers: 60 Vbeta forward and 13 Jbeta reverse. Measured with immunoSEQ multiplex PCR; TCRdb has only the in-frame clones, and not every one. The sample lists around 140,000 clones; about 83% were seen once. The sample consisted of PBMCs. The receptor's source is a woman in her 30s in good health and CMV-seronegative. The genes are TRBV6-5 and TRBJ1-6; 8 bases align to TRBD1. The CDR3 loop is CASTLTGTGPSPLHF. CDR3 bases: TGTGCCAGCACCCTCACCGGGACAGGCCCTTCACCCCTCCACTTT.